This passage covers 20 T cell receptor beta chains from one sample sequenced in a study of cytomegalovirus exposure and HLA in healthy donors. Vbeta (60) and Jbeta (13) primers were used in the PCR. The repertoire was sequenced with immunoSEQ multiplex PCR; TCRdb's copy has only in-frame clones and lacks some. In the table there are some 65,000 clones, approximately 60% of which are singletons. Source material: PBMCs. All receptors come from a man aged 30 to 39 in good health and CMV-seronegative.

This clone was observed a handful of times. The genes are TRBV2 and TRBJ1-1, with no clear D. The CDR3 totals 12 residues. The V and J ends lost 7 bases and 7 bases respectively, with 13 bases between them. CDR1 is SNHLY and CDR2 is FYNNEI in the germline V gene. DNA of the CDR3: TGTGCCAGCATACGGACTGGCAATGAAGCTTTCTTT. Its protein is CASIRTGNEAFF.

The chain employs TRBV7-2 and TRBJ1-4; no firm D call. Trimming pared 3 bases from V and 3 bases from J, leaving 5 bases between. In germline, CDR1 is SGHTA, CDR2 FQGNSA. The CDR3 sequence is 13 residues long. Here the CDR3 reads CASSFPANEKLFF. For the CDR3, the DNA is TGTGCCAGCAGCTTTCCGGCTAATGAAAAACTGTTTTTT.

This rearrangement joins TRBV2 to TRBJ2-2; D perhaps matches TRBD2 (7 bases). The CDR3 is 19 residues long. Per the germline V gene, CDR1 is SNHLY and CDR2 is FYNNEI. Trimming took 4 bases from V and 1 from J, leaving 22 bases between them. The CDR3 loop is CASSVEWGGGAENTGELFF. The CDR3 region has the DNA TGTGCCAGCAGTGTAGAGTGGGGGGGCGGGGCAGAGAACACCGGGGAGCTGTTTTTT.

The chain carries TRBV6-1 and TRBJ2-3; the match to TRBD1 covers 8 bases. With V trimmed by 0 bases and J by 1 base, 3 bases remained unmatched. This CDR3 is built from 16 residues. Germline V CDR1 and CDR2: MNHNS, SASEGT. Here the CDR3 DNA reads TGTGCCAGCAGTGAAGCGCCGGGACAGGGCACAGATACGCAGTATTTT. Residues: CASSEAPGQGTDTQYF.

The chain is built from TRBV5-1 and TRBJ2-2; D not certain. The V end was cut by 5 bases, the J end by 1 base, with 6 bases between. The CDR3 extends over 13 amino acids. CDR1 SGHRS and CDR2 YFSETQ come from the germline V gene. CDR3 amino acids: CASSSGNTGELFF. The CDR3 region has the DNA TGCGCCAGCAGTTCAGGGAACACCGGGGAGCTGTTTTTT.

The gene calls are TRBV5-4 and TRBJ2-5, with D tentatively TRBD2 (5 bases). Germline lookup yields CDR1 SGHNT and CDR2 YYREEE (reference sequence). The CDR3 spans 13 residues. Trimming took 0 bases from V and 9 from J, leaving 12 bases between them. CDR3 in DNA: TGTGCCAGCAGCTTGGAGTCGGGGAGCCCCCAGTACTTC. This sequence encodes CASSLESGSPQYF.

V is TRBV29-1 and J is TRBJ1-2; 12 bases line up with TRBD1. Per the germline V gene, CDR1 is SQVTM and CDR2 is ANQGSEA. The CDR3 contains 18 residues. J gave up 0 bases and V 7 bases, and 15 bases lay outside the gene matches. The CDR3 loop is CSARVGQGALLANYGYTF. The CDR3 region has the DNA TGCAGCGCTCGAGTGGGACAGGGGGCCCTATTAGCTAACTATGGCTACACCTTC.

The chain combines TRBV1 with TRBJ1-4; TRBD1 is taken as the D call from the table, unchecked against the DNA. TRBV1 is assigned pseudogene status. This CDR3 contains 21 residues. CDR3 loop: CTSSVIGFGGVHSATNEKLFF. CDR3 coding DNA: TGCACCAGCAGCGTTATTGGGTTTGGGGGCGTACATTCTGCAACTAATGAAAAACTGTTTTTT.

V and J are TRBV30 and TRBJ1-4, with D tentatively TRBD1 (5 bases). CDR1 and CDR2 from the germline V gene are GTSNPN and SVGIG (reference sequence). V was shortened by 5 bases and J by 4 bases, with 14 bases between the two germline ends. The CDR3 loop spans 14 amino acids. In nucleotides, the CDR3 is TGTGCCTGGGGGGTTCAGGGTTATAATGAAAAACTGTTTTTT. This encodes CAWGVQGYNEKLFF.

The gene calls are TRBV29-1 and TRBJ2-5, with D perhaps TRBD2 (6 bases). This CDR3 spans 11 amino acids. V shed 7 bases and J shed 2 bases, with 8 bases lying between them. Per germline, CDR1 SQVTM and CDR2 ANQGSEA. The CDR3 sequence: CSAGLQETQYF. CDR3 DNA: TGCAGCGCGGGACTGCAAGAGACCCAGTACTTC.

The chain has TRBV25-1 and TRBJ1-4; no reliable D call. V lost 1 base and J lost 6, with 12 bases in between. Germline values: CDR1 MGHDK, CDR2 SYGVNS. The CDR3 extends over 15 amino acids. The CDR3 reads CASSESAVEDEKLFF. CDR3 DNA: TGTGCCAGCAGTGAATCGGCGGTCGAGGATGAAAAACTGTTTTTT.

This clone was seen more than once but under ten times. V usage is TRBV30 and J usage is TRBJ1-5, with D tentatively TRBD1 (5 bases). Germline CDR1 and CDR2: GTSNPN and SVGIG (reference sequence). V dropped 1 base and J dropped 3 bases, with 13 bases sitting between them. The CDR3 is 15 amino acids. The CDR3 reads CAWSGFQGVNQPQHF. The CDR3 nucleotides are TGTGCCTGGAGTGGGTTTCAAGGGGTCAATCAGCCCCAGCATTTT. The full variable domain, rest sourced from reference TRBV30 and TRBJ1-5, is SQTIHQWPATLVQPVGSPLSLECTVEGTSNPNLYWYRQAAGRGLQLLFYSVGIGQISSEVPQNLSASRPQDRQFILSSKKLLLSDSGFYLCAWSGFQGVNQPQHFGDGTRLSIL.

This clone occurred a few times. The rearrangement links TRBV29-1 to TRBJ1-1; 7 bases are a match to TRBD1. This CDR3 has 13 amino acids. Trimming at V came to 4 bases and at J to 1 base, leaving 3 bases not matched to a gene. Germline CDR1 and CDR2: SQVTM and ANQGSEA. The CDR3 coding sequence is TGCAGCGTTGGGCGGACAGGGAACACTGAAGCTTTCTTT. Translation gives CSVGRTGNTEAFF.

V and J are TRBV11-2 and TRBJ2-1, with no clear D. The CDR3 spans 15 residues. V dropped 2 bases and J dropped 5 bases, with 13 bases sitting between them. Germline V CDR1 and CDR2: SGHAT, FQNNGV. This CDR3 reads CASSLLVVSNNEQFF. In DNA, the CDR3 is TGTGCCAGCAGCTTACTAGTGGTATCTAACAATGAGCAGTTCTTC.

The chain recombines TRBV27 with TRBJ1-6; TRBD1 is a possible D gene (6 bases). Looked up from germline, CDR1 is MNHEY and CDR2 is SMNVEV (reference sequence). The CDR3 has 14 residues. V lost 4 bases to trimming and J lost 10 bases, with 14 bases between them. CDR3 bases: TGTGCCAGCAGTTCAGCAGGGGCAGGCTCACCCCTCCACTTT. This translates into CASSSAGAGSPLHF.

V gene TRBV10-3 combines with J gene TRBJ1-1; D gene unclear. This CDR3 is 14 amino acids long. V shed 6 bases and J shed 4 bases, with 15 bases lying between them. Germline CDR1 reads ENHRY; CDR2 reads SYGVKD. The CDR3 DNA sequence: TGTGCCATCAGAGAACCCGAAGGACTCACTGAAGCTTTCTTT. As protein: CAIREPEGLTEAFF.

V gene TRBV9 combines with J gene TRBJ1-1, with 10 bases identical to TRBD1. The CDR3 is 14 residues long. In germline, CDR1 is SGDLS, CDR2 YYNGEE. The junction had 5 bases not matched to a gene; V was cut back by 4 bases and J by 5 bases. DNA for the CDR3: TGTGCCAGCAGCATGACAGGGGGCGGGACTGAAGCTTTCTTT. Amino acid sequence: CASSMTGGGTEAFF.

The chain recombines TRBV11-2 with TRBJ2-4; 8 nucleotides line up with TRBD1. Unmatched junction bases numbered 9, after V lost 7 bases and J lost 4 bases. This CDR3 contains 15 residues. Germline CDR1 reads SGHAT; CDR2 reads FQNNGV. CDR3 DNA: TGTGCCAGCACACCCAGGGGGCAGATAAAAAACATTCAGTACTTC. Translation gives CASTPRGQIKNIQYF.

This chain uses TRBV19 with TRBJ1-1; D is perhaps TRBD1 (5 bases). Germline values: CDR1 LNHDA, CDR2 SQIVND (reference sequence). The length of the CDR3 is 12 residues. Deletions cut 7 bases from V and 3 bases from J, with 9 bases between. CDR3 DNA: TGTGCCAGTAAGTCAGGGTACACTGAAGCTTTCTTT. It specifies CASKSGYTEAFF.

The rearrangement joins TRBV29-1 to TRBJ2-1; 10 bases map to TRBD2. Germline values: CDR1 SQVTM, CDR2 ANQGSEA. Germline trimming cut 7 bases from V and 0 bases from J; bases unmatched to any gene: 6. This CDR3 spans 15 amino acids. The CDR3 DNA is TGCAGCGCTCGGACTAGCGGAAGCTCCTACAATGAGCAGTTCTTC. It codes for CSARTSGSSYNEQFF.